Included here is one T cell receptor beta chain sequence, with context. What it binds is not known. The CDR3 does not close with the conserved phenylalanine or tryptophan, likely indicating a read error. The sample originates from a study of T cells in Graves' hyperthyroidism and ophthalmopathy. Study-wide findings and caveats: Ophthalmopathy prediction by the model preceded onset by a median approximately 5.9 months.

The investigators amplified TCR beta CDR3 regions from RNA transcripts. The study used the HTBI primer set for a first-round RT-PCR of the TCR CDR3. TCRdb recomputed calls from the multiplex PCR reads with MiXCR, one row per CDR3 protein. This sample has almost 600,000 distinct CDR3 sequences; about 15% occur once, and the top ten carry almost 6%. Germline V CDR1 and CDR2: SGHRS, YFSETQ. With V trimmed by 5 bases and J by 2 bases, 4 bases remained unmatched. This CDR3 comprises 14 residues. Sequencing was carried out using blood. V is TRBV5-1 and J is TRBJ2-3, with 8 nucleotides matching TRBD2. The TCR sequence derives from a woman aged 25-40 years with Graves' hyperthyroidism that later progressed to Graves' ophthalmopathy. The CDR3 loop reads CASRVSGATDTQYS. Here the CDR3 DNA reads TGCGCCAGCAGGGTTAGCGGGGCCACAGATACGCAGTATTCT.